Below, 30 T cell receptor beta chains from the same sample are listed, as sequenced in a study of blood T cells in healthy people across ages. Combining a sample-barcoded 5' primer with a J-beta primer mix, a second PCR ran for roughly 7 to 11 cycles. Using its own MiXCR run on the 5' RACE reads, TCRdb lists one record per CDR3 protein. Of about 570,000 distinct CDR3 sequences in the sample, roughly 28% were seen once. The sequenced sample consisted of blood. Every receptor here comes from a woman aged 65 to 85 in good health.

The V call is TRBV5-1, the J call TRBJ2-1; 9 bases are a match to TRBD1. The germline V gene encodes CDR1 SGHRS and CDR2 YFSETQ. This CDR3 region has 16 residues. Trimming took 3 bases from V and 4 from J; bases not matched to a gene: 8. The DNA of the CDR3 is TGCGCCAGCAGCTCAACCGGGACAGGGCCTTACAATGAGCAGTTCTTC. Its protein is CASSSTGTGPYNEQFF. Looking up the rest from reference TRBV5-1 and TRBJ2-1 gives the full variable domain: KAGVTQTPRYLIKTRGQQVTLSCSPISGHRSVSWYQQTPGQGLQFLFEYFSETQRNKGNFPGRFSGRQFSNSRSEMNVSTLELGDSALYLCASSSTGTGPYNEQFFGPGTRLTVL.

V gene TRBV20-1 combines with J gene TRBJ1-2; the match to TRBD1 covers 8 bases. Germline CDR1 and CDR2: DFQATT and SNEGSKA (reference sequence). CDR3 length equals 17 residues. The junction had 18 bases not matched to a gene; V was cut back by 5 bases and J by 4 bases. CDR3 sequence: CSAAHIYSKDRGYGYTF. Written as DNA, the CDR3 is TGCAGTGCTGCCCATATCTACTCTAAAGACAGGGGCTATGGCTACACCTTC.

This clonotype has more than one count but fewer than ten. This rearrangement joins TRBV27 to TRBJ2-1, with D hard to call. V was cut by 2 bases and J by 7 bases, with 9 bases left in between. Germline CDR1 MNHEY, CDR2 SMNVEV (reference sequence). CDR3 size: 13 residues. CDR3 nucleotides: TGTGCCAGCAGTTTAGGTGGGGTAAATGAGCAGTTCTTC. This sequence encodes CASSLGGVNEQFF.

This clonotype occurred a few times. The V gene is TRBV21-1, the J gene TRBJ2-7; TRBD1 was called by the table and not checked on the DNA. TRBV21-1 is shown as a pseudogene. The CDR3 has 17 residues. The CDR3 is CASSKVYPTGDTYEQYF. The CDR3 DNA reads TGTGCCAGCAGCAAAGTTTACCCGACAGGCGATACTTACGAGCAGTACTTC.

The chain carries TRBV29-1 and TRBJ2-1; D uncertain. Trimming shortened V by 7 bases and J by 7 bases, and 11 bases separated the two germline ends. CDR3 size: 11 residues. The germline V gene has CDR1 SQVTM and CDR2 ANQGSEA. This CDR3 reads CSGSVGNEQFF. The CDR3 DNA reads TGCAGCGGATCAGTGGGGAATGAGCAGTTCTTC.

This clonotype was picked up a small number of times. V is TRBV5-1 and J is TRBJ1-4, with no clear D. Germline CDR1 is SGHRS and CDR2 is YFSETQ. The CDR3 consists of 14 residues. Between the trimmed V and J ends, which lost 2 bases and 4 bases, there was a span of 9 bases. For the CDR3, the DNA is TGCGCCAGCAGCTTACAGAGTTATAATGAAAAACTGTTTTTT. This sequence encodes CASSLQSYNEKLFF.

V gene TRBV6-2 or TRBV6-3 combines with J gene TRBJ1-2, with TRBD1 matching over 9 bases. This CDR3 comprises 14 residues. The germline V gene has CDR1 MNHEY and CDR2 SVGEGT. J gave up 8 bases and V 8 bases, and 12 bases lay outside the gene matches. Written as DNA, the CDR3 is TGTGCCAGCCTTGGCGGACAGGGGTTAAAGGGCTACACCTTC. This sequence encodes CASLGGQGLKGYTF.

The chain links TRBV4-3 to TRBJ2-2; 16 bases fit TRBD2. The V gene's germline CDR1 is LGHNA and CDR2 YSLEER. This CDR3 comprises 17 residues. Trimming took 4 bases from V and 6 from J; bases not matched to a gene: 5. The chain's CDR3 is CASSLTGTSGGAGELFF. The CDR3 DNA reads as TGCGCCAGCAGCCTTACCGGGACTAGCGGGGGGGCCGGGGAGCTGTTTTTT.

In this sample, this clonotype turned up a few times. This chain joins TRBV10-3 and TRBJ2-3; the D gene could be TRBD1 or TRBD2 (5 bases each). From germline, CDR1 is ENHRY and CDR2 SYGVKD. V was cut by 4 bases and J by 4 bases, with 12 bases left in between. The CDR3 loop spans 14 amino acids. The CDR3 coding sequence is TGTGCCATCAGTGTAGGTGGGGACGCAGATACGCAGTATTTT. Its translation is CAISVGGDADTQYF.

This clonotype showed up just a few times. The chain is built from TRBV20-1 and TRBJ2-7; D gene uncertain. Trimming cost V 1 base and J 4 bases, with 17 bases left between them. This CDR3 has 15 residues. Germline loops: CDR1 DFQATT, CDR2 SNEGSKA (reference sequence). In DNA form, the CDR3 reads TGCAGTGCTAGAGTATCAGATGTGAGATTGTACGAGCAGTACTTC. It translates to CSARVSDVRLYEQYF.

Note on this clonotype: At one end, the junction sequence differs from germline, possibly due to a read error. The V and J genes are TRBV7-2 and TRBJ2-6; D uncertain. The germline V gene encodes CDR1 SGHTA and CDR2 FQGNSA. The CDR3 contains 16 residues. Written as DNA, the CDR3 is TGTGCCAGCAGCCCGTCCGCCACCTCTAGGGCCAACGTCCTGACTTTC. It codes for CASSPSATSRANVLTF.

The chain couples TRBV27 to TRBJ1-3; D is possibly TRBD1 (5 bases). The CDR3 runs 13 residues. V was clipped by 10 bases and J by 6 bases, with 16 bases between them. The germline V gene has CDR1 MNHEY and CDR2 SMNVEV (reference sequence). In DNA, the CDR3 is TGTGCCACTTCACCAGGGTTCCAAAACACCATATATTTT. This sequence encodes CATSPGFQNTIYF.

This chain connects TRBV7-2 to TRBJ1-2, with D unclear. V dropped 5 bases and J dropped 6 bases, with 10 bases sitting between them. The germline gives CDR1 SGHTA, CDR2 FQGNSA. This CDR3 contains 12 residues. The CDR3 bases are TGTGCCAGCAGCCCCCCCAGTAATGGCTACACCTTC. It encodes CASSPPSNGYTF. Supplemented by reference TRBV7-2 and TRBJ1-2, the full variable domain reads GAGVSQSPSNKVTEKGKDVELRCDPISGHTALYWYRQSLGQGLEFLIYFQGNSAPDKSGLPSDRFSAERTGGSVSTLTIQRTQQEDSAVYLCASSPPSNGYTFGSGTRLTVV.

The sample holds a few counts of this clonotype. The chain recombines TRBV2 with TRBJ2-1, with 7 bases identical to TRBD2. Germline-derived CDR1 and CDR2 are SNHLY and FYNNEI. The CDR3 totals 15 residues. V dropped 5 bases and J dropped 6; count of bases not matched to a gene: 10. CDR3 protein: CASSSTAGRGNEQFF. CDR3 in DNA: TGTGCCAGCAGTTCCACAGCGGGGAGGGGCAATGAGCAGTTCTTC.

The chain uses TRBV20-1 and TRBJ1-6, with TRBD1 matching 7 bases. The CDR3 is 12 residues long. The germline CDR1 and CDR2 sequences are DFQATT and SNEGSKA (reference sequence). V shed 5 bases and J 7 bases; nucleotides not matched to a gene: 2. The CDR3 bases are TGCAGTGCTGAACAGGGGAATTCACCCCTCCACTTT. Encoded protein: CSAEQGNSPLHF.

The CDR3 loop reads CSVEFLERSYNEQFF. The CDR3 nucleotides are TGCAGCGTTGAGTTTTTGGAACGCTCCTACAATGAGCAGTTCTTC. The chain joins TRBV29-1 to TRBJ2-1; D gene unclear. Deletions cut 3 bases from V and 0 bases from J, with 12 bases between. The CDR3 spans 15 residues. Germline V gene data show CDR1 as SQVTM and CDR2 as ANQGSEA.

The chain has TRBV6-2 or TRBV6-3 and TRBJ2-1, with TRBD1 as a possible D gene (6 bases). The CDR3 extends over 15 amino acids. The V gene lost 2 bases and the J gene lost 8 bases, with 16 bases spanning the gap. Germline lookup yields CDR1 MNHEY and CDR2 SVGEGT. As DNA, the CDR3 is TGTGCCAGCAGTTACGAAATACAGGGCAAGGATGAGCAGTTCTTC. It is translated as CASSYEIQGKDEQFF.

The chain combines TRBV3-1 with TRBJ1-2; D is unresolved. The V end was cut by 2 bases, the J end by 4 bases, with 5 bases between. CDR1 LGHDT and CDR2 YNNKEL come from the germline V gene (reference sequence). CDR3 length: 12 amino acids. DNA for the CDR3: TGTGCCAGCAGCCAACACTCCTATGGCTACACCTTC. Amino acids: CASSQHSYGYTF.

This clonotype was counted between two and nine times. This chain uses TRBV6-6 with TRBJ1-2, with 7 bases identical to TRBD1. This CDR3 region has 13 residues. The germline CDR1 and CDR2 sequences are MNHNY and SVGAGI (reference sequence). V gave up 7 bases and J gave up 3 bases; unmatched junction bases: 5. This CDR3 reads CASTRDRDYGYTF. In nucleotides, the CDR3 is TGTGCCAGCACTCGAGACAGGGACTATGGCTACACCTTC.

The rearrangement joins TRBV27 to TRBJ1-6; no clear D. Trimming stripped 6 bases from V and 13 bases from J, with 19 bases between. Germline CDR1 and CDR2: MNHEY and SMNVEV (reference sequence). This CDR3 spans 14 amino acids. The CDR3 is CASSDATPARPLHF. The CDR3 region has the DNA TGTGCCAGCAGCGACGCGACCCCGGCGCGGCCCCTCCACTTT.

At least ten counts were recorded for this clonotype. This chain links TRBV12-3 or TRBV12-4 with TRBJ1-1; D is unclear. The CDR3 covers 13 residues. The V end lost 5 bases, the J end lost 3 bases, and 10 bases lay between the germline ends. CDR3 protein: CASSLDGYTEAFF. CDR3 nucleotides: TGTGCCAGCAGTCTGGACGGATACACTGAAGCTTTCTTT.

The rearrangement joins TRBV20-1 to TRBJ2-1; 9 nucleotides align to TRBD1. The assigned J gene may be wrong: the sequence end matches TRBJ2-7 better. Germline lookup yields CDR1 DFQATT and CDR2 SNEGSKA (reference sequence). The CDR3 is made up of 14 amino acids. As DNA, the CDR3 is TGCAGTGCTAGACGAGGGACAGGGACCTACGAGCAGTACTTC. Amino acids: CSARRGTGTYEQYF.

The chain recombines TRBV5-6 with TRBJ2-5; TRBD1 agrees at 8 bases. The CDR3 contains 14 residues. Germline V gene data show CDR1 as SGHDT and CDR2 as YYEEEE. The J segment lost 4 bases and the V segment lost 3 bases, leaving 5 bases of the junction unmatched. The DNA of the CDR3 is TGTGCCAGCAGCTGGCAGGGGGCGGGAGAGACCCAGTACTTC. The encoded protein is CASSWQGAGETQYF.

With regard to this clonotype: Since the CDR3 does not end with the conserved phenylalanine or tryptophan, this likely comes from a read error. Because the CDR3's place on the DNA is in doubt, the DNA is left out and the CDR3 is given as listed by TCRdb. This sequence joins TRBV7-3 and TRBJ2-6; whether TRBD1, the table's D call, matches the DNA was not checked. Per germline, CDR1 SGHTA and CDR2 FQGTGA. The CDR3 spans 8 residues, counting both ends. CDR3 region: CASSSGQV.

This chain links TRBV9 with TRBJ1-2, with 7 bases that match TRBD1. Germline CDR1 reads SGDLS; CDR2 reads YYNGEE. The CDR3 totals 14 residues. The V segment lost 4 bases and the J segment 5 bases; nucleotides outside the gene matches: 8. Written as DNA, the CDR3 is TGTGCCAGCAGCCCGGGGGGACAGCTATATGGCTACACCTTC. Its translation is CASSPGGQLYGYTF.

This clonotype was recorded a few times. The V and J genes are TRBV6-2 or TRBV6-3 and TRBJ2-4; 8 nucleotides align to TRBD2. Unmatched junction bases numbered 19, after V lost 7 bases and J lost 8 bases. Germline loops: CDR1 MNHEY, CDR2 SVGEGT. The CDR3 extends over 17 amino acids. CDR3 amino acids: CASIPPGPTSGPDIQYF. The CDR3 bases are TGTGCCAGCATCCCACCGGGGCCAACTAGCGGTCCTGACATTCAGTACTTC.

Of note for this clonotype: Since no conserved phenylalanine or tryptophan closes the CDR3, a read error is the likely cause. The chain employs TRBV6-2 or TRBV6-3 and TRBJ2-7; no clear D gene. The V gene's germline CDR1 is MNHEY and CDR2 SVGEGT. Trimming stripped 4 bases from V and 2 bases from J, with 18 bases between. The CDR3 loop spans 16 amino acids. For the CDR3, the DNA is TGTGCCAGCAGTTCGCCGGGCAGCCGCATCGCCTACGAGCAGTACTCC. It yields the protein CASSSPGSRIAYEQYS.

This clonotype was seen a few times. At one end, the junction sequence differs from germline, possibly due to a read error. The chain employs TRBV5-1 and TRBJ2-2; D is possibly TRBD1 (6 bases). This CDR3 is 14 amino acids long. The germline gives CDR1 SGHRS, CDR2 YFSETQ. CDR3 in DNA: TGCGCCAGCAGCTCAGGGGAGAGCACCGGGGAGCTTTTTTTT. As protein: CASSSGESTGELFF.

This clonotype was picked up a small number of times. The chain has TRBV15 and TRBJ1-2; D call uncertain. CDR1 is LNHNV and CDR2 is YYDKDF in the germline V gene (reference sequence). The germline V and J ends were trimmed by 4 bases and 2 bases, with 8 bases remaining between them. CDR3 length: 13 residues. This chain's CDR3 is CATSNPGNYGYTF. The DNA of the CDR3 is TGTGCCACCAGCAACCCGGGAAACTATGGCTACACCTTC. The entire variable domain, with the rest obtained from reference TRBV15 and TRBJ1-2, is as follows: DAMVIQNPRYQVTQFGKPVTLSCSQTLNHNVMYWYQQKSSQAPKLLFHYYDKDFNNEADTPDNFQSRRPNTSFCFLDIRSPGLGDTAMYLCATSNPGNYGYTFGSGTRLTVV.

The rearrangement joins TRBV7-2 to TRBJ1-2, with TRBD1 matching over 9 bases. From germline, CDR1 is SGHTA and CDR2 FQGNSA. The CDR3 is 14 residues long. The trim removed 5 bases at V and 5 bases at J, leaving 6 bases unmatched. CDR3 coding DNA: TGTGCCAGCAGCCGCTCGGGACAGGGATATGGCTACACCTTC. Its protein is CASSRSGQGYGYTF.